The entry that follows covers one T cell receptor beta chain sequence. Antigen specificity is unknown. The data originate from a study of T cell repertoires in cytomegalovirus infection. Study-level background: CMV infection plus the matching HLA type was flagged by public TCR beta signatures. Study observations and caveats: In two of eight donors, the top clonotype was HLA-C-restricted CMV-specific. Carriers of CMV plus the relevant HLA were identified by cumulative public TCR beta family frequency.

TCRdb re-derived calls from the reads in MiXCR, one entry per CDR3 protein. The table lists around 170,000 distinct CDR3 sequences, over 15% of them singletons. V dropped 5 bases and J dropped 2 bases, with 16 bases sitting between them. The germline CDR1 and CDR2 sequences are SEHNR and FQNEAQ (reference sequence). This CDR3 has 15 amino acids. V gene TRBV7-9 combines with J gene TRBJ2-7; D unclear. The TCR originated in a human donor in good health (CMV status not recorded). Some clones in this sample may be carry-over from other donors' samples. Input material: CD8+ T cells from PBMCs. DNA for the CDR3: TGTGCCAGCAGCAACGAGGCGTCAAGCACCTACGAGCAGTACTTC. Translated, it gives CASSNEASSTYEQYF.